This TCR beta chain appears in the sequencing data of a study of regulatory T cells in long-lasting Graves disease. Findings and limits, study-wide: Favored usage of TRBV28, TRBJ1-2 and TRBJ2-5 was recorded in persistent disease.

V dropped 5 bases and J dropped 1 base, with 10 bases sitting between them. Per germline, CDR1 SEHNR and CDR2 FQNEAQ (reference sequence). The CDR3 totals 14 residues. The time point here: newly diagnosed GD, antithyroid drugs for less than 3 months. Generation of the TCR library employed RNA extracted from PBMCs. Libraries of TCR beta came from iRepertoire HTBI primers plus Arm-PCR of CDR3 regions. TCRdb ran MiXCR on the multiplex PCR reads and lists one entry per CDR3 protein. Of 400,000 to 500,000 distinct CDR3 sequences detected, around 17% appear once; the ten largest clones hold 23%. This clonotype was counted a few times. Its antigen remains unknown. The same specimen was also included in a second study, on T cells in Graves' hyperthyroidism and ophthalmopathy. From that paper: The study excluded patients with uncontrolled infection, other autoimmune disease, pregnancy or lactation. Most clonotypes expanded in the thyroid (above 0.001) were also present in blood. Ophthalmopathy was separated from stable hyperthyroidism by a 13 V-J model.

Sequencing was performed on peripheral blood mononuclear cells (PBMCs), taken at new diagnosis, from a patient treated with antithyroid drugs. This TCR was recovered from a woman under 30 with Graves disease. V gene TRBV7-9 combines with J gene TRBJ2-3; a possible D gene is TRBD1 (5 bases). As DNA, the CDR3 is TGTGCCAGCAGCCCTGGACACGGCACAGATACGCAGTATTTT. Translation: CASSPGHGTDTQYF.